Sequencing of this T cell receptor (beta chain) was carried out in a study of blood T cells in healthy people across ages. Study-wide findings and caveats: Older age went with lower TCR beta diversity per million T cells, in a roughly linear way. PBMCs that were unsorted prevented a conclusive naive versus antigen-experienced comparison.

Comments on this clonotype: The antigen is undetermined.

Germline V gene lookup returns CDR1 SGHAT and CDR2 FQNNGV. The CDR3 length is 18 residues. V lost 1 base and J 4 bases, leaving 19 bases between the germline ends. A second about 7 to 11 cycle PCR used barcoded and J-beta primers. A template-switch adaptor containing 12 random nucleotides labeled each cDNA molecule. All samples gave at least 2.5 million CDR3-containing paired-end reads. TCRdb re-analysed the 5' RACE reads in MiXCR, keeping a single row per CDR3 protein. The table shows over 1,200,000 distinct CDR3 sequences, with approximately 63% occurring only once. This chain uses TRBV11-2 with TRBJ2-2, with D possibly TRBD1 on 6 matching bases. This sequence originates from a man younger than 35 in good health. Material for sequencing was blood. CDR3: CASSLAWLGARSTGELFF. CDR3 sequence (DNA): TGTGCCAGCAGCTTAGCGTGGCTGGGGGCGAGGAGCACCGGGGAGCTGTTTTTT.